This entry describes one TCR beta chain. This sample is drawn from a study of blood T cells in healthy people across ages. Germline values: CDR1 MNHEY, CDR2 SVGAGI. The CDR3 spans 15 residues. V lost 6 bases and J lost 0; bases outside the gene matches: 5. For the second PCR, which ran for about 6 to 11 cycles, a sample-barcoded 5' primer and a J-beta primer mix were used. In TCRdb, the 5' RACE reads were re-called with MiXCR into one record per CDR3 protein. The sample lists around 780,000 distinct CDR3 sequences, about 26% seen once, with around 3% in the top ten. The same data also went into a second study, on T cells of mothers and their children.

The chain is built from TRBV6-5 and TRBJ2-1; TRBD1 aligns across 7 bases. The TCR was taken from a boy aged 5-17 years in good health. The sample was blood. In nucleotides, the CDR3 is TGTGCCAGCAGGAAACAGGGGTCCTCCTACAATGAGCAGTTCTTC. This translates into CASRKQGSSYNEQFF.